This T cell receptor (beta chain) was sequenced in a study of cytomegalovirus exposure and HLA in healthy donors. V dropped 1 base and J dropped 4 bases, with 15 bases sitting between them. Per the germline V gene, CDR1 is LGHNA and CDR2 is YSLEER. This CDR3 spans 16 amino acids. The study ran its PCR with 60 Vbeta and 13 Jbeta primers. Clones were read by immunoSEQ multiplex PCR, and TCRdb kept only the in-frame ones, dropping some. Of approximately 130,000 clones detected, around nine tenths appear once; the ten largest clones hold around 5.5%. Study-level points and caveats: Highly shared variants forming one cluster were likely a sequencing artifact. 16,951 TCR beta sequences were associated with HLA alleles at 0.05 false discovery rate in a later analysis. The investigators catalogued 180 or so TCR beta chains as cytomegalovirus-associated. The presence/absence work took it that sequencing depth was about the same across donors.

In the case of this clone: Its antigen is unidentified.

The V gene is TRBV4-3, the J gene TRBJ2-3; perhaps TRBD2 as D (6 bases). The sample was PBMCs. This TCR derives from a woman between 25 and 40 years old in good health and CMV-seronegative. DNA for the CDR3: TGCGCCAGCAGCCAAGGACACGGAGGGATCCCAGATACGCAGTATTTT. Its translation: CASSQGHGGIPDTQYF.